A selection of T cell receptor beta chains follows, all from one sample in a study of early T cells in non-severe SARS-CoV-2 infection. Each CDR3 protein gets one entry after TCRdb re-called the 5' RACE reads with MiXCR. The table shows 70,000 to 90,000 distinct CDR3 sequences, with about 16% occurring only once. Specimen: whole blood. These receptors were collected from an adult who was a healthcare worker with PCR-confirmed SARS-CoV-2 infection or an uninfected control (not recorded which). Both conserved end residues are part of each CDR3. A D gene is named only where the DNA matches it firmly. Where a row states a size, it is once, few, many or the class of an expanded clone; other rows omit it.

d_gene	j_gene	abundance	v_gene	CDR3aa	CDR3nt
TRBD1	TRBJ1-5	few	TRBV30	CAWSAGQNQPQHF	TGTGCCTGGAGTGCGGGACAGAATCAGCCCCAGCATTTT
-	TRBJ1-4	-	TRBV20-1	CSARDPTGTLATNEKLFF	TGCAGTGCTAGAGATCCTACAGGGACCCTTGCAACTAATGAAAAACTGTTTTTT
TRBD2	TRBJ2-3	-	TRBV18	CASSEGLAGHTDTQYF	TGTGCCAGCTCCGAGGGACTAGCGGGACACACAGATACGCAGTATTTT
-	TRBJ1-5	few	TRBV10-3	CAISESSNNQPQHF	TGTGCCATCAGTGAGTCCTCAAATAATCAGCCCCAGCATTTT
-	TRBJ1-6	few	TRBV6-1	CASSDPKARAGDNSPLHF	TGTGCCAGCAGTGATCCGAAAGCACGGGCAGGGGACAATTCACCCCTCCACTTT
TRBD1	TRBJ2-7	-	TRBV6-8	CASSYGQGAYEQYF	TGTGCCAGCAGTTACGGACAGGGGGCCTACGAGCAGTACTTC
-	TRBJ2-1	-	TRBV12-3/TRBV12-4	CASSQDLASYNEQFF	TGTGCCAGCAGCCAAGACTTGGCCTCCTACAATGAGCAGTTCTTC
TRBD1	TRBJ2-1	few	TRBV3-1	CASSQGLDRAYNEQFF	TGTGCCAGCAGCCAAGGGTTGGACAGGGCCTACAATGAGCAGTTCTTC
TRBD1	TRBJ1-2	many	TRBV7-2	CASSFQQGARGYTF	TGTGCCAGCAGCTTTCAACAGGGGGCTCGTGGCTACACCTTC
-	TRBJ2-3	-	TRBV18	CASSDKGDTQYF	TGTGCCAGCTCAGATAAAGGGGATACGCAGTATTTT
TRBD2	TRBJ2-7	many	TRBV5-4	CASSPNSGRALLEQYF	TGTGCCAGCAGCCCGAATAGCGGGAGGGCCCTCTTAGAGCAGTACTTC
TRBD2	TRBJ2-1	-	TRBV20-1	CSALGLAGGPGVNEQFF	TGCAGTGCTCTAGGACTAGCGGGAGGGCCGGGGGTTAATGAGCAGTTCTTC
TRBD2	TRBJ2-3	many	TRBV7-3	CASSLMGTRADTQYF	TGTGCCAGCAGCTTAATGGGGACTAGGGCAGATACGCAGTATTTT
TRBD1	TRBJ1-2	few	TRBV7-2	CASSYRGFNYGYTF	TGTGCCAGCAGCTACAGGGGTTTCAACTATGGCTACACCTTC
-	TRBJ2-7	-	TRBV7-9	CASSFSPRAYEQYF	TGTGCCAGCAGCTTTTCACCGCGGGCCTACGAGCAGTACTTC
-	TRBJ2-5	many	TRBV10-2	CASTTSGWETQYF	TGCGCCAGCACGACTAGTGGCTGGGAGACCCAGTACTTC
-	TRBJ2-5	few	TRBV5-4	CASSFPQGSAETQYF	TGTGCCAGCAGCTTCCCGCAGGGGTCGGCAGAGACCCAGTACTTC
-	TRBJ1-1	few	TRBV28	CASFSYEAFF	TGTGCCAGCTTTTCCTATGAAGCTTTCTTT
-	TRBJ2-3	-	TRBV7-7	CASSRGREGTDTQYF	TGTGCTAGCAGCCGGGGACGAGAAGGCACAGATACGCAGTATTTT
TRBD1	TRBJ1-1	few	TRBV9	CASSGTGGVRTEAFF	TGTGCCAGCAGCGGGACAGGGGGCGTAAGGACTGAAGCTTTCTTT
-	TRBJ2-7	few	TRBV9	CASSVTDNYEQYF	TGTGCCAGCAGCGTCACGGACAACTACGAGCAGTACTTC
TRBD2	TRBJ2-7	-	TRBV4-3	CASSQAGGRTYEQYF	TGCGCCAGCAGCCAAGCAGGCGGGAGGACCTACGAGCAGTACTTC
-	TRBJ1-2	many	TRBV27	CASSFGHNYGYTF	TGTGCCAGCTCTTTTGGACACAACTATGGCTACACCTTC
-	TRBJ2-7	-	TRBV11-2	CASSSTRPYEQYF	TGTGCCAGCAGCTCCACACGGCCCTACGAGCAGTACTTC
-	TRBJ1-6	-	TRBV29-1	CSVASGHPNSPLHF	TGCAGCGTTGCCTCGGGACATCCTAATTCACCCCTCCACTTT
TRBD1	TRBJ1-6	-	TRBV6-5	CASSFVEGANSPLHF	TGTGCCAGCTCCTTTGTTGAGGGGGCGAATTCACCCCTCCACTTT
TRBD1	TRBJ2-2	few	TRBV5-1	CASSFDHRGKTGELFF	TGCGCCAGCAGCTTTGATCACAGGGGAAAAACCGGGGAGCTGTTTTTT
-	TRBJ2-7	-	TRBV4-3	CASSPGRDKAYEQYF	TGCGCCAGCAGCCCGGGGCGGGACAAAGCCTACGAGCAGTACTTC
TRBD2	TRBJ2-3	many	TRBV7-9	CASSPGVGGRAEDTQYF	TGTGCCAGCAGTCCCGGCGTAGGCGGGAGGGCGGAAGATACGCAGTATTTT
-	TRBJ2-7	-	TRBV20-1	CSAGPFGWYF	TGCAGTGCCGGCCCGTTTGGGTGGTACTTC
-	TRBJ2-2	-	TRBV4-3	CASSQEPLNTGELFF	TGCGCCAGCAGCCAAGAACCTCTTAACACCGGGGAGCTGTTTTTT
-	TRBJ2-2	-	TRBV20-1	CSAVMAHRTGELFF	TGCAGTGCGGTAATGGCGCACCGCACCGGGGAGCTGTTTTTT
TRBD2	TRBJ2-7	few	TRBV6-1	CASRAGTSGSYEQYF	TGTGCCAGCAGGGCAGGGACTAGCGGGAGCTACGAGCAGTACTTC
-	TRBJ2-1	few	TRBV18	CASSPPLGGPRWNEQFF	TGTGCCAGCTCACCACCGCTTGGGGGCCCGCGGTGGAATGAGCAGTTCTTC
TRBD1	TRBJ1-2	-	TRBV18	CASSPTPPQGAYGYTF	TGTGCCAGCTCACCGACTCCCCCCCAGGGGGCCTATGGCTACACCTTC
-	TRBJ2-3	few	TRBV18	CASSGSRTDTQYF	TGTGCCAGCAGCGGTTCACGCACAGATACGCAGTATTTT
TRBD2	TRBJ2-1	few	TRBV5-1	CASTDISGSSYNEQFF	TGCGCCAGCACCGACATTAGCGGGAGCTCCTACAATGAGCAGTTCTTC
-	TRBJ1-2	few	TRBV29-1	CSVADIVRGYGYTF	TGCAGCGTAGCGGACATAGTTCGGGGATATGGCTACACCTTC
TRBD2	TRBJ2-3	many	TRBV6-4	CASSDAGGTDTQYF	TGTGCCAGCAGTGACGCGGGGGGCACAGATACGCAGTATTTT
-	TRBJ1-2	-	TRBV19	CASSLGQTANYGYTF	TGTGCCAGTAGTCTCGGACAGACAGCTAACTATGGCTACACCTTC
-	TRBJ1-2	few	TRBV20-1	CSTVVQGREGYTF	TGCAGTACCGTCGTGCAGGGAAGGGAAGGCTACACCTTC
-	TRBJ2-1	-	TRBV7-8	CASSLGSRSSYNEQFF	TGTGCCAGCAGCCTCGGGAGCCGGAGCTCCTACAATGAGCAGTTCTTC